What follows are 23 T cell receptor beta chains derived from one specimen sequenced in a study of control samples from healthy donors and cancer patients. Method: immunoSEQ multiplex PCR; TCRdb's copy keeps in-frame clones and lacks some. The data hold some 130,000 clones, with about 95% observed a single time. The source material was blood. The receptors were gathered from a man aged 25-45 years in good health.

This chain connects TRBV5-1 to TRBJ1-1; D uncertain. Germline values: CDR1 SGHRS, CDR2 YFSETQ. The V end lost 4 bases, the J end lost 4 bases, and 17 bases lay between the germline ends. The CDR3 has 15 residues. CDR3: CASSPAPLRSTEAFF. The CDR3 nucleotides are TGCGCCAGCAGCCCTGCGCCCCTCCGGAGCACTGAAGCTTTCTTT.

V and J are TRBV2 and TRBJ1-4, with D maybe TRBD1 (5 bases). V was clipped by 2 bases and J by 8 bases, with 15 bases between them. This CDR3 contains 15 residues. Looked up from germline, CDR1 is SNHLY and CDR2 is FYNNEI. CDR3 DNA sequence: TGTGCCAGCAGTGAATGGGGGATGGACGGGGAAAAACTGTTTTTT. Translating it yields CASSEWGMDGEKLFF.

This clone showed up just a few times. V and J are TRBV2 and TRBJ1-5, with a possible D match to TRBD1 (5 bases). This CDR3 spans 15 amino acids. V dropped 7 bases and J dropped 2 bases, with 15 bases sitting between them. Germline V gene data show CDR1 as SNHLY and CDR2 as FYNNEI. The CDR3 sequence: CASTRQGHGNQPQHF. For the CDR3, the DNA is TGTGCCAGCACCCGACAAGGACACGGCAATCAGCCCCAGCATTTT.

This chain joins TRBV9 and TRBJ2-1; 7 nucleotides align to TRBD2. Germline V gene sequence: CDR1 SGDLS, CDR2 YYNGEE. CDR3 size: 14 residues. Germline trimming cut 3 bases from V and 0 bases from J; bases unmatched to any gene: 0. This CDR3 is CASSASGSYNEQFF. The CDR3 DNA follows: TGTGCCAGCAGCGCTAGCGGCTCCTACAATGAGCAGTTCTTC.

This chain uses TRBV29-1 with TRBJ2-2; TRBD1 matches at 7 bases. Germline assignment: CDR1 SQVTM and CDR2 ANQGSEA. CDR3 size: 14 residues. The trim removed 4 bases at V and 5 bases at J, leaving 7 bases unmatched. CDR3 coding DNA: TGCAGCGTTGTTTTACAGGGGATGACCGGGGAGCTGTTTTTT. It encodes CSVVLQGMTGELFF.

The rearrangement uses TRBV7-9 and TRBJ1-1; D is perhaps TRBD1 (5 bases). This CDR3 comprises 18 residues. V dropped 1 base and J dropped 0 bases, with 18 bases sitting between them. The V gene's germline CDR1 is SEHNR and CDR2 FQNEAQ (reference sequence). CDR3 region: CASSLVADIWGLNTEAFF. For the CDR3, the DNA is TGTGCCAGCAGCTTAGTCGCGGATATATGGGGGTTGAACACTGAAGCTTTCTTT.

The CDR3 nucleotides read TGTGCCAGCAGTTTCGGGGCGGGGTATGGCTACACCTTC. Translating it yields CASSFGAGYGYTF. This rearrangement joins TRBV28 to TRBJ1-2, with D perhaps TRBD1 (5 bases). CDR3 length: 13 residues. Trimming shortened V by 3 bases and J by 5 bases, and 10 bases separated the two germline ends. The V gene's germline CDR1 is MDHEN and CDR2 SYDVKM.

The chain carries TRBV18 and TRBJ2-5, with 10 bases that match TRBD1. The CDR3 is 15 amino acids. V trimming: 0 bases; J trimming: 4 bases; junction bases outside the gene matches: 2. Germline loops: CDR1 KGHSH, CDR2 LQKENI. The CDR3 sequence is CASSPPRDRGETQYF. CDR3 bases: TGTGCCAGCTCACCACCCCGGGACAGGGGAGAGACCCAGTACTTC.

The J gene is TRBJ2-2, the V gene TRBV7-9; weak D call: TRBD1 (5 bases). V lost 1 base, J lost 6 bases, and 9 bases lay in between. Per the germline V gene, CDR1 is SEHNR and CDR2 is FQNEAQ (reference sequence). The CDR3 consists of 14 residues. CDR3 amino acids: CASSLELRAGELFF. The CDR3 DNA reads TGTGCCAGCAGCTTAGAACTCAGGGCCGGGGAGCTGTTTTTT.

The CDR3 spells CASSQGQGNQPQHF. The CDR3 DNA is TGTGCCAGCAGCCAAGGACAGGGGAATCAGCCCCAGCATTTT. V and J are TRBV3-1 (or the pseudogene TRBV3-2) and TRBJ1-5; 8 bases line up with TRBD1. V lost 1 base and J lost 4; bases outside the gene matches: 0. CDR1 LGHDT and CDR2 YNNKEL come from the germline V gene (reference sequence). There are 14 residues in the CDR3.

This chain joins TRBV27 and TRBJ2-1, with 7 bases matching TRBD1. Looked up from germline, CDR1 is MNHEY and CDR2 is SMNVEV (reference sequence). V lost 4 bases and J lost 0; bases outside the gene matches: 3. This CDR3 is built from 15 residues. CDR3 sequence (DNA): TGTGCCAGCAGTTCACAGGGGAGCTCCTACAATGAGCAGTTCTTC. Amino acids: CASSSQGSSYNEQFF.

The CDR3 nucleotides read TGTGCCAGCAGCCTTACAGGGAGCTATGGCTACACCTTC. Its protein is CASSLTGSYGYTF. The chain uses TRBV7-2 and TRBJ1-2, with TRBD1 as a possible D gene (6 bases). Per germline, CDR1 SGHTA and CDR2 FQGNSA. The CDR3 runs 13 residues. Trimming took off 5 bases at V and 4 bases at J, with 11 bases between the two ends.

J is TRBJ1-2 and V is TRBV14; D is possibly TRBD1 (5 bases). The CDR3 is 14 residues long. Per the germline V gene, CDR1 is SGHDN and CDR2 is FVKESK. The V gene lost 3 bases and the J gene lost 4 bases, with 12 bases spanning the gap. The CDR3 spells CASSHGGVGYGYTF. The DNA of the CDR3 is TGTGCCAGCAGCCACGGGGGGGTAGGCTATGGCTACACCTTC.

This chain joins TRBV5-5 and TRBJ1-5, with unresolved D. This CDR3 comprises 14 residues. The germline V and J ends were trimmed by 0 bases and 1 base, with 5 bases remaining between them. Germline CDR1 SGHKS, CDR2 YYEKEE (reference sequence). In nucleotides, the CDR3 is TGTGCCAGCAGCTTGGGAGTAAGCAATCAGCCCCAGCATTTT. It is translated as CASSLGVSNQPQHF.

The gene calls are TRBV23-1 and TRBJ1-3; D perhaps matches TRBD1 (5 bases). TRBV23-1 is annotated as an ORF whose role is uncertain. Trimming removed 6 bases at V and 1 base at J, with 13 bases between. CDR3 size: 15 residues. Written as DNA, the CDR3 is TGCGCCAGCAGGCGGGGGGGGAGTTCTGGAAACACCATATATTTT. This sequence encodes CASRRGGSSGNTIYF.

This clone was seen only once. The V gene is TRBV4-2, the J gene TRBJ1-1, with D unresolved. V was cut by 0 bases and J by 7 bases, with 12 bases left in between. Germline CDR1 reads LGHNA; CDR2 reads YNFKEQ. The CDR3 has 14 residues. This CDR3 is CASSQDTSGVEAFF. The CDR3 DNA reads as TGTGCCAGCAGCCAAGATACGAGTGGGGTTGAAGCTTTCTTT.

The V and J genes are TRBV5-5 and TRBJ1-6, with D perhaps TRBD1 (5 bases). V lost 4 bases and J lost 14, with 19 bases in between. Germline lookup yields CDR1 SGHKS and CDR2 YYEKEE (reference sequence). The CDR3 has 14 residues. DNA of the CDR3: TGTGCCAGCAGCCCGTGGGACGGATCGTTAACCCTCCACTTT. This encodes CASSPWDGSLTLHF.

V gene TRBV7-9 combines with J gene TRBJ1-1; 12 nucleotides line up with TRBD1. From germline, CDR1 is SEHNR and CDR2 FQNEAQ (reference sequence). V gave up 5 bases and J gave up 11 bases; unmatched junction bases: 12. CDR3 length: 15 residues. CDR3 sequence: CASSPRDGTGGVAFF. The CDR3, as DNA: TGTGCCAGCAGCCCTCGGGATGGGACAGGGGGCGTCGCTTTCTTT.

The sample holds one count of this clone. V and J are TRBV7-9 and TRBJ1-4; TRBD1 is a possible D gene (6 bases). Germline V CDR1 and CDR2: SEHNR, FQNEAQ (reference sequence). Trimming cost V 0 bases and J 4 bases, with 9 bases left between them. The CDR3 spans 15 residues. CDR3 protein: CASSLAGAHNEKLFF. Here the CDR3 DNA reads TGTGCCAGCAGCTTAGCGGGGGCCCATAATGAAAAACTGTTTTTT.

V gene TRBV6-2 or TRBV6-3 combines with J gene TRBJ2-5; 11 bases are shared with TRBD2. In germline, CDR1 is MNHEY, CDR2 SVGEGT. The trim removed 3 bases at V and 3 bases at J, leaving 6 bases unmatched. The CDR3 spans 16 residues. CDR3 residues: CASSYRLAGTKETQYF. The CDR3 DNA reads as TGTGCCAGCAGTTATCGACTAGCGGGGACGAAAGAGACCCAGTACTTC.

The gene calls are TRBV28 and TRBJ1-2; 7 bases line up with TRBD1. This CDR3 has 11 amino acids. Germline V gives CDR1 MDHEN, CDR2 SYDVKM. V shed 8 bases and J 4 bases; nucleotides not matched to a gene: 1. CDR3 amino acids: CASGTAYGYTF. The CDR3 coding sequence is TGTGCCAGCGGGACAGCCTATGGCTACACCTTC.

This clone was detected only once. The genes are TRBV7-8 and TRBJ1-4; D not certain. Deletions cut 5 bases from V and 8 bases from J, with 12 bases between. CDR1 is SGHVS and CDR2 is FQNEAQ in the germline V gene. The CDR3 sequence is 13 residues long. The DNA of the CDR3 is TGTGCCAGCAGCCGGATAAACACGGAAAAACTGTTTTTT. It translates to CASSRINTEKLFF.

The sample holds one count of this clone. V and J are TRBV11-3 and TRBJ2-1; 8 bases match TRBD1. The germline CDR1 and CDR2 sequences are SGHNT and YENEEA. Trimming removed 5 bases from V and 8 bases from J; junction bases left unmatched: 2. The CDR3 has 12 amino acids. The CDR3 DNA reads TGTGCCAGCAGCGACAGGGGCGATGAGCAGTTCTTC. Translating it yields CASSDRGDEQFF.